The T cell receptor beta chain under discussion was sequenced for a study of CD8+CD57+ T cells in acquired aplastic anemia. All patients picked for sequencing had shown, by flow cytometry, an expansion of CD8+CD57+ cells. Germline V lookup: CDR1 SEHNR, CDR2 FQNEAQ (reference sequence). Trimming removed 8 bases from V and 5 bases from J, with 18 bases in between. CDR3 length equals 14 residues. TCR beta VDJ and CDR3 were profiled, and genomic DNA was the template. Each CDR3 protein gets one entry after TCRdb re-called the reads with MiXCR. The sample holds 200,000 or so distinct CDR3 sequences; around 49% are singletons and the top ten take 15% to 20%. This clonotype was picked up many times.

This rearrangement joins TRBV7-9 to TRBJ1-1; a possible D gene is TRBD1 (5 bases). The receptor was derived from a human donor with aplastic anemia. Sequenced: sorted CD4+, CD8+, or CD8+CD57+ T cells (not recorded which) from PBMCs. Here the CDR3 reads CASSPGGVDTEAFF. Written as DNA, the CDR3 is TGTGCCAGCTCCCCCGGGGGGGTAGATACTGAAGCTTTCTTT.